This T cell receptor beta chain was identified in a study of T cells in Graves' hyperthyroidism and ophthalmopathy. Whole-study results and caveats: Most thyroid clonotypes with frequency above 0.001 were detected in blood. In simple terms, a model built on 13 V-J features told ophthalmopathy apart from stable hyperthyroidism.

Researchers took RNA transcripts and amplified the TCR beta CDR3 regions from them. A first-round RT-PCR of the TCR CDR3 used the HTBI primer set. TCRdb passed the multiplex PCR reads through MiXCR, listing each CDR3 protein once. The profile covers under 300,000 distinct CDR3 sequences, with 20% to 30% appearing a single time and approximately 30% taken by the ten largest. Ten or more counts support this clonotype. What it binds is unknown. Lactation, pregnancy, other autoimmune disease or uncontrolled infection excluded patients. Sample collection date corresponds to first hyperthyroidism diagnosis, prior to any ophthalmopathy symptoms. The origin of this receptor is a man aged 40-49 years with Graves' hyperthyroidism that later progressed to Graves' ophthalmopathy. The sequenced material came from blood.

The CDR3 sequence is CASSRGQSSYEQYF. CDR3 in DNA: TGTGCCAGTAGTCGGGGACAGAGCTCCTACGAGCAGTACTTC. The V gene is TRBV19, the J gene TRBJ2-7, with 7 nucleotides matching TRBD1. With V trimmed by 5 bases and J by 0 bases, 4 bases remained unmatched. The germline V gene has CDR1 LNHDA and CDR2 SQIVND (reference sequence). CDR3 size: 14 residues.